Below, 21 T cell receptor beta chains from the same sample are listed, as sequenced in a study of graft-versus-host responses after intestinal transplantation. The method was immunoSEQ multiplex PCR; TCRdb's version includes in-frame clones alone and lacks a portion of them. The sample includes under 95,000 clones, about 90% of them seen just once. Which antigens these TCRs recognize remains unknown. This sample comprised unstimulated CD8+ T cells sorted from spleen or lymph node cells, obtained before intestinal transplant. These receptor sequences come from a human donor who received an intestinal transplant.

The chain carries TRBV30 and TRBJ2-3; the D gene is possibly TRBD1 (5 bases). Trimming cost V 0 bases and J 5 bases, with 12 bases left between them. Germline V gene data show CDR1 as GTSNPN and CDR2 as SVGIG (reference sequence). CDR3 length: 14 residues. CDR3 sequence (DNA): TGTGCCTGGAGTGTCAAGGGGCTTGGAGATACGCAGTATTTT. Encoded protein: CAWSVKGLGDTQYF.

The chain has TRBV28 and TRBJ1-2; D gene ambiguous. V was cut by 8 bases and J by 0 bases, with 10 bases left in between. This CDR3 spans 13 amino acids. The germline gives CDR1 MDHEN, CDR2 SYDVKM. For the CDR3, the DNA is TGTGCCAGCTGTAGATGGTCTAACTATGGCTACACCTTC. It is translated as CASCRWSNYGYTF.

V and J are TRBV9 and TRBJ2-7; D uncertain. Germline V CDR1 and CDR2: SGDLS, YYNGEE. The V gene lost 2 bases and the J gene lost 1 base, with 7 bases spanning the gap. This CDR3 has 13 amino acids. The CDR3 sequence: CASSVTDSYEQYF. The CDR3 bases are TGTGCCAGCAGCGTCACAGATTCCTACGAGCAGTACTTC. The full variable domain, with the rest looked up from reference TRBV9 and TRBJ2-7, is DSGVTQTPKHLITATGQRVTLRCSPRSGDLSVYWYQQSLDQGLQFLIQYYNGEERAKGNILERFSAQQFPDLHSELNLSSLELGDSALYFCASSVTDSYEQYFGPGTRLTVT.

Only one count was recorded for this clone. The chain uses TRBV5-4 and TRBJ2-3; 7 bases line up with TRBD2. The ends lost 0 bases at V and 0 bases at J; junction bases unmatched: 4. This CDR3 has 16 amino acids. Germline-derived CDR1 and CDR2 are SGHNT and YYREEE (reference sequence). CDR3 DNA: TGTGCCAGCAGCTTGGCTAGTAGCGGGAGCACAGATACGCAGTATTTT. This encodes CASSLASSGSTDTQYF.

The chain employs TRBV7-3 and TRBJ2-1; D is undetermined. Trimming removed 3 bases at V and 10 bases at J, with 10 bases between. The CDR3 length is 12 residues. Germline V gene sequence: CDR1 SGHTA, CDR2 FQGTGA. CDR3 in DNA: TGTGCCAGCAGCTTTGAGACTGGAGAGCAGTTCTTC. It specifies CASSFETGEQFF.

The CDR3 loop is CSAPDIHEQYF. In nucleotides, the CDR3 is TGCAGTGCTCCCGACATCCACGAGCAGTACTTC. The chain combines TRBV20-1 with TRBJ2-7; D not resolved. V lost 5 bases and J lost 5, with 10 bases in between. This CDR3 has 11 residues. Per the germline V gene, CDR1 is DFQATT and CDR2 is SNEGSKA (reference sequence).

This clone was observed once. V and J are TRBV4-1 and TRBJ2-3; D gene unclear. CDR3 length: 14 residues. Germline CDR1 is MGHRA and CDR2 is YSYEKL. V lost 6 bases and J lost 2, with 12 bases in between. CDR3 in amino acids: CASRRRRYTDTQYF. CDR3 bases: TGCGCCAGCAGGCGAAGGAGATACACAGATACGCAGTATTTT.

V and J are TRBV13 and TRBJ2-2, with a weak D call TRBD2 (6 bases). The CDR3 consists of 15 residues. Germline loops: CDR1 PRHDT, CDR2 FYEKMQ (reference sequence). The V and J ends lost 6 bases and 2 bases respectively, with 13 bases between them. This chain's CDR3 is CASSFRGRNTGELFF. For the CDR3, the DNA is TGTGCCAGCAGTTTTCGGGGGAGAAACACCGGGGAGCTGTTTTTT.

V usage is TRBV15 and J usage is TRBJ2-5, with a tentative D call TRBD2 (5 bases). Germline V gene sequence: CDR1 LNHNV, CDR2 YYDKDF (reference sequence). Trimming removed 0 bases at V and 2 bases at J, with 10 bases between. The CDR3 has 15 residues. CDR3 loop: CATSRDRGTQETQYF. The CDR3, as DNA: TGTGCCACCAGCAGAGATCGGGGTACGCAAGAGACCCAGTACTTC.

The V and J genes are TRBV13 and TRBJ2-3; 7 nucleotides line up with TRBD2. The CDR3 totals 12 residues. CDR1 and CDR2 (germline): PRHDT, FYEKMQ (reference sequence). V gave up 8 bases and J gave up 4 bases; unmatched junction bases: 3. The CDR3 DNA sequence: TGTGCCAGCCGCCGGGGGGCAGATACGCAGTATTTT. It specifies CASRRGADTQYF.

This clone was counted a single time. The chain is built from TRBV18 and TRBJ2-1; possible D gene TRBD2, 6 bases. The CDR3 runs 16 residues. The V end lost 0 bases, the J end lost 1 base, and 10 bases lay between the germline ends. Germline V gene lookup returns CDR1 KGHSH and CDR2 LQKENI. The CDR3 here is CASSPPGGKSYNEQFF. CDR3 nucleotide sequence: TGTGCCAGCTCACCACCCGGCGGGAAGTCCTACAATGAGCAGTTCTTC.

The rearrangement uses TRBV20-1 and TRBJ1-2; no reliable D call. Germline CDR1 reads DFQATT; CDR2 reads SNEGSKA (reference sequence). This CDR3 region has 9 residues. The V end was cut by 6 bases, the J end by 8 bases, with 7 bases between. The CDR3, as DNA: TGCAGTGCCCTTGGCGGCTACACCTTC. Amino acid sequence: CSALGGYTF.

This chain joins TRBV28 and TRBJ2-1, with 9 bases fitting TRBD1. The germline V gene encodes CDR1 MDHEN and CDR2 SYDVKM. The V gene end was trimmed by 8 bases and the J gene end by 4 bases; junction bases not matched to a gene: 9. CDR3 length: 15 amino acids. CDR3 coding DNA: TGTGCCAGCTTATCGGTACAGGGGGCTTACAATGAGCAGTTCTTC. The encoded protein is CASLSVQGAYNEQFF.

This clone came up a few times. The CDR3 DNA reads as TGTGCCAGCAGTTATAGCGGGAGCTACGAGCAGTACTTC. Residues: CASSYSGSYEQYF. The V call is TRBV6-1, the J call TRBJ2-7, with 9 bases matching TRBD2. Unmatched junction bases numbered 2, after V lost 5 bases and J lost 3 bases. There are 13 residues in the CDR3. The germline gives CDR1 MNHNS, CDR2 SASEGT.

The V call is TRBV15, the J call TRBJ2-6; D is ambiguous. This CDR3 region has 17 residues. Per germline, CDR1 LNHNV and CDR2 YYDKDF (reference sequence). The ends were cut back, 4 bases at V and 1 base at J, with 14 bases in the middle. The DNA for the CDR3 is TGTGCCACCAGCATATTTAGTAGCCGATCTGGGGCCAACGTCCTGACTTTC. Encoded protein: CATSIFSSRSGANVLTF.

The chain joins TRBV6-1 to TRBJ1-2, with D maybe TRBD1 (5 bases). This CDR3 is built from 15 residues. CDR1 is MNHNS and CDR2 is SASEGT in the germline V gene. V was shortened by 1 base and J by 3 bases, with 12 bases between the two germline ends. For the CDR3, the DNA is TGTGCCAGCAGTGAAGGGTCAGGGCGATACTATGGCTACACCTTC. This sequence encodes CASSEGSGRYYGYTF.

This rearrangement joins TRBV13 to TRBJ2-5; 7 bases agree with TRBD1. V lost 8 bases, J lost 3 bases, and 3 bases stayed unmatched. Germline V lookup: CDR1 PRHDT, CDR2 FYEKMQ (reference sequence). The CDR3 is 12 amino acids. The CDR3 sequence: CASGQAKETQYF. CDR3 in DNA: TGTGCCAGCGGACAGGCTAAAGAGACCCAGTACTTC.

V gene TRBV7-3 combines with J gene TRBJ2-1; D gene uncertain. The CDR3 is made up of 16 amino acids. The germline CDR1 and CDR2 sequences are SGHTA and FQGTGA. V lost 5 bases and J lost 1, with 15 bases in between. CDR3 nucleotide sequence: TGTGCCAGCAGCCCCGAGGCGGCCCCTTCCTACAATGAGCAGTTCTTC. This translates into CASSPEAAPSYNEQFF.

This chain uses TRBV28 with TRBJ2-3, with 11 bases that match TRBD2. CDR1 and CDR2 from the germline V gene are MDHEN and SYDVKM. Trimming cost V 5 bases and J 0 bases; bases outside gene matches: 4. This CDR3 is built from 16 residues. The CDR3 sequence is CASSRLAGPSTDTQYF. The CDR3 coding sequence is TGTGCCAGCAGTCGACTAGCGGGGCCTAGCACAGATACGCAGTATTTT.

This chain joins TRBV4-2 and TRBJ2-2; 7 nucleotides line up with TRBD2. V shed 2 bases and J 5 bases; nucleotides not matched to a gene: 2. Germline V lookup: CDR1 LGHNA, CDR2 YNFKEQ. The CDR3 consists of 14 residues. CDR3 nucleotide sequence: TGTGCCAGCAGCCAATGGGAGGGTACCGGGGAGCTGTTTTTT. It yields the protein CASSQWEGTGELFF.

DNA of the CDR3: TGTGCCAGCAGTTTAGGAGCCTACGAGCAGTACTTC. Translating gives CASSLGAYEQYF. V and J are TRBV28 and TRBJ2-7; no reliable D call. Per germline, CDR1 MDHEN and CDR2 SYDVKM. V lost 2 bases and J lost 2, with 4 bases in between. CDR3 length: 12 residues.